This is a list of T cell receptor beta chains from one sample in a study of blood T cell repertoires in COVID-19. Only in-frame clones appear in the TCRdb table, and some are missing; sequencing was by immunoSEQ multiplex PCR. The sample carries 65,000 to 95,000 clones, under 90% recorded once. Specimen: peripheral blood. The receptors were gathered from a woman aged 40 to 55 with active or convalescent COVID-19. Both conserved end residues are trimmed from each CDR3. Where a row states a size, it is once, few, many or the class of an expanded clone; other rows omit it.

j_call: TRBJ2-7
clone_size: NA
v_call: TRBV6-2/TRBV6-3
cdr3_aa: ASSYVGGGQY

j_call: TRBJ2-5
clone_size: NA
v_call: TRBV6-6
cdr3_aa: ASSYVGRWETQY

j_call: TRBJ2-4
clone_size: NA
v_call: TRBV4-3
cdr3_aa: ASSQDATGAKNIQY

j_call: TRBJ2-7
clone_size: NA
v_call: TRBV18
cdr3_aa: ASSSGTFYEQY

j_call: TRBJ1-1
clone_size: NA
v_call: TRBV7-8
cdr3_aa: ASKKGRDTEAF

j_call: TRBJ1-1
clone_size: NA
v_call: TRBV4-2
cdr3_aa: ASSQAGGETEAF

j_call: TRBJ1-4
clone_size: once
v_call: TRBV4-3
cdr3_aa: ASSQALQGTNEKLF

j_call: TRBJ2-5
clone_size: NA
v_call: TRBV9
cdr3_aa: ASSPGGDREETQY

j_call: TRBJ1-2
clone_size: NA
v_call: TRBV28
cdr3_aa: ASSLAPTGTYGYT

j_call: TRBJ2-5
clone_size: NA
v_call: TRBV15
cdr3_aa: ATSRDRVETQY

j_call: TRBJ2-1
clone_size: NA
v_call: TRBV11-2
cdr3_aa: ASSLALGGLAGGPGEQF

j_call: TRBJ2-6
clone_size: NA
v_call: TRBV7-9
cdr3_aa: ASSFFRTPAGANVLT

j_call: TRBJ2-3
clone_size: NA
v_call: TRBV12-5
cdr3_aa: ASGLGLASTDTQY

j_call: TRBJ2-3
clone_size: NA
v_call: TRBV7-2
cdr3_aa: ASSPEGGPDTQY

j_call: TRBJ2-3
clone_size: NA
v_call: TRBV7-9
cdr3_aa: AWESTDTQY

j_call: TRBJ1-1
clone_size: NA
v_call: TRBV5-8
cdr3_aa: ASSLDQSMNTEAF

j_call: TRBJ1-2
clone_size: medium-sized
v_call: TRBV9
cdr3_aa: ASSVEPGLSGYT

j_call: TRBJ1-3
clone_size: few
v_call: TRBV28
cdr3_aa: ASSFYNRPPGNTIY

j_call: TRBJ1-6
clone_size: NA
v_call: TRBV9
cdr3_aa: ASSVEETNSPLH

j_call: TRBJ2-1
clone_size: NA
v_call: TRBV5-4
cdr3_aa: ASSPRAGVSSYNEQF

j_call: TRBJ1-6
clone_size: NA
v_call: TRBV10-2
cdr3_aa: ASSETGDSPLH

j_call: TRBJ2-1
clone_size: NA
v_call: TRBV5-8
cdr3_aa: ASSLVRRRSLNNEQF

j_call: TRBJ2-5
clone_size: NA
v_call: TRBV19
cdr3_aa: ASRKRGGTETQY

j_call: TRBJ1-1
clone_size: NA
v_call: TRBV18
cdr3_aa: ASSPRVGVGNTEAF

j_call: TRBJ2-3
clone_size: NA
v_call: TRBV7-3
cdr3_aa: ASSTRLGGGNTDTQY

j_call: TRBJ2-3
clone_size: NA
v_call: TRBV10-3
cdr3_aa: AVSFGGRNTDTQY

j_call: TRBJ2-7
clone_size: once
v_call: TRBV3-1/TRBV3-2
cdr3_aa: ASSHTLERGAYEQY

j_call: TRBJ2-7
clone_size: NA
v_call: TRBV6-5
cdr3_aa: ASSYGLYEQY

j_call: TRBJ1-6
clone_size: NA
v_call: TRBV5-1
cdr3_aa: ASREGARSPLH

j_call: TRBJ2-2
clone_size: NA
v_call: TRBV24-1
cdr3_aa: ATRTGSNTGELF

j_call: TRBJ1-1
clone_size: NA
v_call: TRBV27
cdr3_aa: ASSLFNMNTEAF

j_call: TRBJ2-7
clone_size: NA
v_call: TRBV7-3
cdr3_aa: ASSFTLDRDEQY

j_call: TRBJ2-7
clone_size: few
v_call: TRBV7-9
cdr3_aa: ASSLEASSLPYEQY

j_call: TRBJ1-4
clone_size: few
v_call: TRBV7-9
cdr3_aa: ASSLPTGGKLF

j_call: TRBJ2-7
clone_size: few
v_call: TRBV23-1
cdr3_aa: ASENRLAGGDYEQY